The TCR beta chain described here comes from a study of cytomegalovirus exposure and HLA in healthy donors. The donors (healthy individuals) were bone marrow donors. The V gene's germline CDR1 is MDHEN and CDR2 SYDVKM. V lost 6 bases and J lost 5, with 10 bases in between. This CDR3 is built from 12 residues. Points from the study as a whole: In a later analysis, most CMV-associated TCR beta chains appeared HLA-restricted.

With respect to this clone: Its antigen is unidentified.

With 60 Vbeta and 13 Jbeta primers, the PCR was carried out. The table came from immunoSEQ multiplex PCR; TCRdb's copy has only in-frame clones and leaves some out. Of some 140,000 clones listed, less than 90% were seen once; the top ten hold about 1.5%. The chain uses TRBV28 and TRBJ1-2; D possibly corresponds to TRBD1 (6 bases). The sequencing input was PBMCs. The source of this sequence is a middle-aged man in good health and CMV-seronegative. The CDR3 protein is CASSRDIYGYTF. The CDR3 coding sequence is TGTGCCAGCAGCCGGGACATTTATGGCTACACCTTC.